These T cell receptor beta chains were read from a single sample in a study of T cells in Graves' hyperthyroidism and ophthalmopathy. TCRdb re-analysed the multiplex PCR reads in MiXCR, keeping a single row per CDR3 protein. The repertoire holds 500,000 to 600,000 distinct CDR3 sequences, with over 45% as singletons. Sequencing was carried out using peripheral blood or thyroid tissue (not recorded which). The receptors were gathered from an adult woman with Graves' disease, either hyperthyroidism or ophthalmopathy (not recorded which). CDR3s include the opening cysteine and the closing phenylalanine or tryptophan. The order of the fields is CDR3 DNA, CDR3 protein, D gene, J gene, V gene, clone size. D genes are given only for firm matches. Part of the rows lack a size; the others show once, few, many or a class for expanded clones.

DNA: TGCGCCAGCAGCAATCAGGGGATCATCGGGGGCTACACCTTC
CDR3: CASSNQGIIGGYTF
D: -
J: TRBJ1-2
V: TRBV4-3
size: many

DNA: TGTGCCAGCAGCTTAGGTTGGACAAGAACTAATGAAAAACTGTTTTTT
CDR3: CASSLGWTRTNEKLFF
D: -
J: TRBJ1-4
V: TRBV7-2
size: -

DNA: TGTGCCAGCAGCCCAAATCTAGCGGGAGACACCGGGGAGCTGTTTTTT
CDR3: CASSPNLAGDTGELFF
D: TRBD2
J: TRBJ2-2
V: TRBV7-9
size: many

DNA: TGTGCCAGCAGTGAAGATCGCTCAACGGGAGGCTACACCTTC
CDR3: CASSEDRSTGGYTF
D: -
J: TRBJ1-2
V: TRBV6-1
size: many

DNA: TGTGCCAGCAGAGGATGGGAGACCCAGTACTTC
CDR3: CASRGWETQYF
D: -
J: TRBJ2-5
V: TRBV7-6
size: many

DNA: TGCAGTGCGTTGTTTAGCGGGAGGGCCGCGGGGCAGTACTTC
CDR3: CSALFSGRAAGQYF
D: TRBD2
J: TRBJ2-7
V: TRBV20-1
size: many

DNA: TGTGCCAGCAGCGAGGGGACCGAACAAGAGACCCAGTACTTC
CDR3: CASSEGTEQETQYF
D: -
J: TRBJ2-5
V: TRBV13
size: -

DNA: TGCAGCGTTGTGCGAGCGGAAAGCTACGAGCAGTACTTC
CDR3: CSVVRAESYEQYF
D: -
J: TRBJ2-7
V: TRBV29-1
size: few

DNA: TGTGCCAGCAGCTTAGACGGCGGGAGCACAGATACGCAGTATTTT
CDR3: CASSLDGGSTDTQYF
D: -
J: TRBJ2-3
V: TRBV7-9
size: -

DNA: TGCAGCGTTGGGTGGCTAGACGGCGGGGAGCTGTTTTTT
CDR3: CSVGWLDGGELFF
D: -
J: TRBJ2-2
V: TRBV29-1
size: once

DNA: TGTGCCAGCAGTTTACGGCCGCATAACTATGGCTACACCTTC
CDR3: CASSLRPHNYGYTF
D: -
J: TRBJ1-2
V: TRBV12-3/TRBV12-4
size: -

DNA: TGTGCCAGCAGCTCCCTGGGACAGCTCTATGGCTACACCTTC
CDR3: CASSSLGQLYGYTF
D: TRBD1
J: TRBJ1-2
V: TRBV7-9
size: many

DNA: TGCAGCTGGGGGACAAAGGGGACCTCTGAAGCTTTCTTT
CDR3: CSWGTKGTSEAFF
D: -
J: TRBJ1-1
V: TRBV29-1
size: -

DNA: TGTGCCAGCAGCGGGGGGGGCAGTCCATTTTTCCAGCATTTT
CDR3: CASSGGGSPFFQHF
D: -
J: TRBJ1-5
V: TRBV7-9
size: many